This TCR beta chain was identified during a study of molecular identifiers for immune sequencing clone quantification. The CDR3 totals 15 residues. Germline CDR1 SEHNR, CDR2 FQNEAQ (reference sequence). The ends were cut back, 4 bases at V and 5 bases at J, with 18 bases in the middle. With listed TCR primers and previously described methods, bulk TCR libraries were prepared. TCRdb fed the PCR reads into MiXCR, producing one record per CDR3 protein. The table lists about 640,000 distinct CDR3 sequences, 15% to 20% of them singletons. A remark on this clonotype: Its cognate antigen is unknown.

Using a CD8+CD4-CCR7+CD45RA+ phenotype, naive CD8 T cells were sorted. Study results and caveats: For highly expanded clones, sizes could be underestimated when identical TCR molecules share a barcode. Clones above 20 RNA copies contained over 98% of effector molecules and under 1% of naive molecules.

This rearrangement joins TRBV7-9 to TRBJ2-7; maybe TRBD1 (6 bases). This clonotype was obtained from a human donor in good health. Some libraries in this study had Jurkat cell RNA spiked in. Sequencing was done on a sample of naive CD8+ T cells from blood, with Jurkat cell RNA spiked in. Subset of the sample: FACS-sorted CD8+CD4-CCR7+CD45RA+ naive T cells. This chain's CDR3 is CASSSNRETGHEQYF. The DNA of the CDR3 is TGTGCCAGCAGCTCGAACAGGGAGACGGGCCACGAGCAGTACTTC.